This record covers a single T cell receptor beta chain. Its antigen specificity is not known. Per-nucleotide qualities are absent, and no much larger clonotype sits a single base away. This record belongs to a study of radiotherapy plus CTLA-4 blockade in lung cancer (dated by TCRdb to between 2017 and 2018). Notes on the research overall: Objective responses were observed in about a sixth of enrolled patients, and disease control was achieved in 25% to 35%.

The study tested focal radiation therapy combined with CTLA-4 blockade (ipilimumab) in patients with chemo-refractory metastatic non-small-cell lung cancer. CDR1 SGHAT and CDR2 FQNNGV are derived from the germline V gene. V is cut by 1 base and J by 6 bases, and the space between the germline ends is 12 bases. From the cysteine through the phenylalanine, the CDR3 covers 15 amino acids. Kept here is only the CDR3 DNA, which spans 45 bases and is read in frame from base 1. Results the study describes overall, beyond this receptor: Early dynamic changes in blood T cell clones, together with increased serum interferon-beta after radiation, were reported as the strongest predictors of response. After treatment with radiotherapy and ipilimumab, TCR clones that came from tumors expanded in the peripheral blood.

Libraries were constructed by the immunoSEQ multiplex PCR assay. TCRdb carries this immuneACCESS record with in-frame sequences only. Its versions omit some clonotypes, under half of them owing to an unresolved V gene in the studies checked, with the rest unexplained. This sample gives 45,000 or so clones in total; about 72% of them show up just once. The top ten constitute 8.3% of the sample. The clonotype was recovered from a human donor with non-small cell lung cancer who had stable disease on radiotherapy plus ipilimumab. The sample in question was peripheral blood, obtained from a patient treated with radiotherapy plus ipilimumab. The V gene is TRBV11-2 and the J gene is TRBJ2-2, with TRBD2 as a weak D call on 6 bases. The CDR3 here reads CASSLAAGNAGELFF. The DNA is TGTGCCAGCAGCTTAGCGGCGGGAAACGCCGGGGAGCTGTTTTTT. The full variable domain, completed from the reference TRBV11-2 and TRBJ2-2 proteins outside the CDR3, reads EAGVAQSPRYKIIEKRQSVAFWCNPISGHATLYWYQQILGQGPKLLIQFQNNGVVDDSQLPKDRFSAERLKGVDSTLKIQPAKLEDSAVYLCASSLAAGNAGELFFGEGSRLTVL.